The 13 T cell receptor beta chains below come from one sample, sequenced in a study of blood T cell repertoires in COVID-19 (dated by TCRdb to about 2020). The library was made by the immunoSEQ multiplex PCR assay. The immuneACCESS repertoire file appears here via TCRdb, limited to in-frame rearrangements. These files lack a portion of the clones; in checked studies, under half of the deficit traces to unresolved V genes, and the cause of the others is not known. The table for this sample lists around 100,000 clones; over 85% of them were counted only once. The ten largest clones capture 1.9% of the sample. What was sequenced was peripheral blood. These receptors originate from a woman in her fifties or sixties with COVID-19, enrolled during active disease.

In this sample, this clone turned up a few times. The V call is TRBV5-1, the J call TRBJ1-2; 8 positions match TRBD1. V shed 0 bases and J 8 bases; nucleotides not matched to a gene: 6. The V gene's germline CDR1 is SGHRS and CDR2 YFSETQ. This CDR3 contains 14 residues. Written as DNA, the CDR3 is TGCGCCAGCAGCTTGGCGTTGACAGGGGAGGGCTACACCTTC. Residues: CASSLALTGEGYTF. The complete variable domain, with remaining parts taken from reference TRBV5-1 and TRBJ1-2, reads KAGVTQTPRYLIKTRGQQVTLSCSPISGHRSVSWYQQTPGQGLQFLFEYFSETQRNKGNFPGRFSGRQFSNSRSEMNVSTLELGDSALYLCASSLALTGEGYTFGSGTRLTVV.

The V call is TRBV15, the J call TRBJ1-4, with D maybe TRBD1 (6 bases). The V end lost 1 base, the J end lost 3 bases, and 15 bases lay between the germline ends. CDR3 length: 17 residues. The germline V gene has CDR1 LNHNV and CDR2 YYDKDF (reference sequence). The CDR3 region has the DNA TGTGCCACCAGCAGAGGCCGGGGAGCAGGGGCTAATGAAAAACTGTTTTTT. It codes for CATSRGRGAGANEKLFF.

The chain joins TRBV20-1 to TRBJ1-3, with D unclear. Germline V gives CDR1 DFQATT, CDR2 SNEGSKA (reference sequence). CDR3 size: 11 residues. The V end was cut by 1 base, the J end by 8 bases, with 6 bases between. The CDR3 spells CSARVSYTIYF. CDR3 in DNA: TGCAGTGCTAGAGTTTCGTACACCATATATTTT.

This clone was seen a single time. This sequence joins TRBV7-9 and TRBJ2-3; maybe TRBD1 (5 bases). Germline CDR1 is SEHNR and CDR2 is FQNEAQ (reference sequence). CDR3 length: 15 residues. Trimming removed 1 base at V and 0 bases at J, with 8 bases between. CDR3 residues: CASSLGGPSTDTQYF. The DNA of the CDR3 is TGTGCCAGCAGCTTAGGGGGCCCTAGCACAGATACGCAGTATTTT.

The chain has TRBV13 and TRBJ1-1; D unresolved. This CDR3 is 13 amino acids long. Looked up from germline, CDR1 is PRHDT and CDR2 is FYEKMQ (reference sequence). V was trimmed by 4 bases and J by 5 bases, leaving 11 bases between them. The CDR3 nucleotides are TGTGCCAGCAGCTCAACCGGGGAAACTGAAGCTTTCTTT. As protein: CASSSTGETEAFF. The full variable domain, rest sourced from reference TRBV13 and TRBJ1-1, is AAGVIQSPRHLIKEKRETATLKCYPIPRHDTVYWYQQGPGQDPQFLISFYEKMQSDKGSIPDRFSAQQFSDYHSELNMSSLELGDSALYFCASSSTGETEAFFGQGTRLTVV.

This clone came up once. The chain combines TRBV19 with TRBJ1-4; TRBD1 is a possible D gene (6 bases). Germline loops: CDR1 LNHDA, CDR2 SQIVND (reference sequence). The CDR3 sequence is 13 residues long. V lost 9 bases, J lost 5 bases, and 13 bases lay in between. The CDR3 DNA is TGTGCCAGCGCGGACAGACGAAATGAAAAACTGTTTTTT. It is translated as CASADRRNEKLFF.

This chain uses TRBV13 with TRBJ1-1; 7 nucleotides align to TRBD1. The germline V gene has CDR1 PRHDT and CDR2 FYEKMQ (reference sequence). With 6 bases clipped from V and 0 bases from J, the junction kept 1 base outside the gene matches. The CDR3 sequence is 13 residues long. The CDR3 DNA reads TGTGCCAGCAGGACAGGGTTGAACACTGAAGCTTTCTTT. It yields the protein CASRTGLNTEAFF.

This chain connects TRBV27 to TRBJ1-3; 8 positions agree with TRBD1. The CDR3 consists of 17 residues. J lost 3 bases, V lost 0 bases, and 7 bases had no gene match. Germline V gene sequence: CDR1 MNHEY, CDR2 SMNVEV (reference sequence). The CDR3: CASSLSGRQGYGNTIYF. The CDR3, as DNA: TGTGCCAGCAGTTTATCGGGGAGACAGGGGTATGGAAACACCATATATTTT.

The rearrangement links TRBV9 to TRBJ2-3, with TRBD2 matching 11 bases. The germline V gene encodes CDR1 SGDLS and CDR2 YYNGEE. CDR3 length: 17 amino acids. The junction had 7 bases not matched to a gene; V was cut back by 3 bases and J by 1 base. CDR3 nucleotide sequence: TGTGCCAGCAGCGGGCTAGCGGGGGGAATGGGCACAGATACGCAGTATTTT. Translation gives CASSGLAGGMGTDTQYF. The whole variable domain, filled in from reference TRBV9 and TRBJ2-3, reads DSGVTQTPKHLITATGQRVTLRCSPRSGDLSVYWYQQSLDQGLQFLIQYYNGEERAKGNILERFSAQQFPDLHSELNLSSLELGDSALYFCASSGLAGGMGTDTQYFGPGTRLTVL.

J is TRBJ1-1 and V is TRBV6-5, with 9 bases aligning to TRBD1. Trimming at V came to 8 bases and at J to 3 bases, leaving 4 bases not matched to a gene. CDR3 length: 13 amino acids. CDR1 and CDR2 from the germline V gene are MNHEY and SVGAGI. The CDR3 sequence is CASGQGRDTEAFF. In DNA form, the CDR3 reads TGTGCCAGCGGACAGGGGAGGGACACTGAAGCTTTCTTT.

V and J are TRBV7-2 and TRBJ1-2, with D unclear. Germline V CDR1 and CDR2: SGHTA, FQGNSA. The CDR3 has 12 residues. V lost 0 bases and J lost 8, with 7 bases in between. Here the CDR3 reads CASSLAMGGYTF. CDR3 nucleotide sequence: TGTGCCAGCAGCTTAGCAATGGGCGGCTACACCTTC.

Here the CDR3 reads CASRPGLSQPQHF. The CDR3 DNA sequence: TGTGCCAGCAGACCAGGGTTAAGTCAGCCCCAGCATTTT. The chain has TRBV28 and TRBJ1-5; tentative D call: TRBD1 (5 bases). The germline gives CDR1 MDHEN, CDR2 SYDVKM. V lost 6 bases to trimming and J lost 6 bases, with 12 bases between them. The CDR3 extends over 13 amino acids.

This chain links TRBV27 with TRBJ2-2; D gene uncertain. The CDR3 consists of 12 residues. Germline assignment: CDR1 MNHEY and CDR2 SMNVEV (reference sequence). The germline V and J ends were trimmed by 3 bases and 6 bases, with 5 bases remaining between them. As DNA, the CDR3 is TGTGCCAGCAGTTTGAGGTCCGGGGAGCTGTTTTTT. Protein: CASSLRSGELFF.